This passage covers 16 T cell receptor beta chains from one sample sequenced in a study of blood T cell repertoires in COVID-19. Here immunoSEQ multiplex PCR was the method, and the copy in TCRdb shows in-frame clones only, minus some. The sample lists 230,000 or so clones, around 88% occurring once. Material: PBMCs or T cells enriched from blood (not recorded which). These receptors all come from a woman aged 50 to 65 with acute COVID-19.

This chain uses TRBV19 with TRBJ2-1; 12 bases map to TRBD2. Germline-derived CDR1 and CDR2 are LNHDA and SQIVND (reference sequence). The CDR3 length is 16 residues. The J segment lost 7 bases and the V segment lost 4 bases, leaving 8 bases of the junction unmatched. CDR3 residues: CASSKAGTSGYNEQFF. Here the CDR3 DNA reads TGTGCCAGTAGTAAGGCCGGGACTAGCGGGTATAATGAGCAGTTCTTC.

This rearrangement joins TRBV28 to TRBJ2-1; TRBD1 matches 10 bases. CDR3 length: 16 amino acids. With V trimmed by 5 bases and J by 2 bases, 6 bases remained unmatched. The germline gives CDR1 MDHEN, CDR2 SYDVKM. The CDR3 region is CASSVTGTGAYNEQFF. DNA for the CDR3: TGTGCCAGCAGTGTCACCGGGACAGGGGCCTACAATGAGCAGTTCTTC.

The chain joins TRBV18 to TRBJ2-1; 8 bases match TRBD2. The germline V gene encodes CDR1 KGHSH and CDR2 LQKENI. This CDR3 comprises 14 residues. J lost 8 bases, V lost 3 bases, and 6 bases had no gene match. The CDR3 sequence: CASSPLSAGDEQFF. CDR3 nucleotide sequence: TGTGCCAGCTCACCCCTCTCAGCGGGAGATGAGCAGTTCTTC.

This chain links TRBV3-1 (or the pseudogene TRBV3-2) with TRBJ1-2, with D hard to call. V lost 4 bases, J lost 1 base, and 10 bases lay in between. CDR1 and CDR2 from the germline V gene are LGHDT and YNNKEL (reference sequence). CDR3 size: 14 residues. CDR3 amino acids: CASSPPRNNYGYTF. Here the CDR3 DNA reads TGTGCCAGCAGCCCCCCCAGGAATAACTATGGCTACACCTTC.

This clone showed up just once. CDR3 DNA: TGTGCCAGCAGCGTAAGTGGCAGGGGCAATGAGCAGTTCTTC. This sequence encodes CASSVSGRGNEQFF. The genes are TRBV9 and TRBJ2-1; the D gene is possibly TRBD1 (6 bases). The CDR3 is made up of 14 amino acids. Trimming stripped 1 base from V and 6 bases from J, with 11 bases between. Germline values: CDR1 SGDLS, CDR2 YYNGEE.

The genes are TRBV5-6 and TRBJ1-4; 7 nucleotides line up with TRBD1. This CDR3 is built from 16 residues. The V gene end was trimmed by 4 bases and the J gene end by 5 bases; junction bases not matched to a gene: 11. Germline CDR1 SGHDT, CDR2 YYEEEE. The CDR3 DNA sequence: TGTGCCAGCAGCCCGATCCAACAGGGGCCGAATGAAAAACTGTTTTTT. As protein: CASSPIQQGPNEKLFF. The full variable domain, completed using reference TRBV5-6 and TRBJ1-4, is DAGVTQSPTHLIKTRGQQVTLRCSPKSGHDTVSWYQQALGQGPQFIFQYYEEEERQRGNFPDRFSGHQFPNYSSELNVNALLLGDSALYLCASSPIQQGPNEKLFFGSGTQLSVL.

The rearrangement uses TRBV5-1 and TRBJ2-7; no definite D call. Germline CDR1 and CDR2: SGHRS and YFSETQ. The CDR3 sequence is 13 residues long. The V end lost 6 bases, the J end lost 3 bases, and 13 bases lay between the germline ends. The CDR3 reads CASTPSGFYEQYF. CDR3 DNA: TGCGCCAGCACCCCGTCAGGATTCTACGAGCAGTACTTC.

This clone appeared a few times. The chain carries TRBV30 and TRBJ1-1, with D unclear. Germline assignment: CDR1 GTSNPN and CDR2 SVGIG (reference sequence). Trimming stripped 4 bases from V and 2 bases from J, with 11 bases between. CDR3 size: 13 residues. The chain's CDR3 is CAWNLDTNTEAFF. CDR3 sequence (DNA): TGTGCCTGGAACCTCGACACAAACACTGAAGCTTTCTTT.

This clone has a single count. The genes are TRBV18 and TRBJ1-1; D is ambiguous. V lost 1 base and J lost 7, with 7 bases in between. Germline-derived CDR1 and CDR2 are KGHSH and LQKENI. The CDR3 runs 12 residues. The CDR3: CASSPQAGEAFF. The CDR3 nucleotides read TGTGCCAGCTCACCACAGGCAGGTGAAGCTTTCTTT. The variable domain in full, completed from reference TRBV18 and TRBJ1-1, reads NAGVMQNPRHLVRRRGQEARLRCSPMKGHSHVYWYRQLPEEGLKFMVYLQKENIIDESGMPKERFSAEFPKEGPSILRIQQVVRGDSAAYFCASSPQAGEAFFGQGTRLTVV.

The genes are TRBV5-4 and TRBJ2-3, with TRBD2 identical over 9 bases. With 5 bases clipped from V and 5 bases from J, the junction kept 3 bases outside the gene matches. CDR3 size: 13 residues. Germline V CDR1 and CDR2: SGHNT, YYREEE (reference sequence). CDR3 nucleotides: TGTGCCAGCAGTTCAGCGGGGGGAGATACGCAGTATTTT. It translates to CASSSAGGDTQYF.

CDR3 protein: CASSPSGSPPYEQYF. The CDR3 bases are TGTGCCAGCAGCCCTAGCGGGAGCCCACCCTACGAGCAGTACTTC. The chain links TRBV5-6 to TRBJ2-7; TRBD2 matches 10 bases. Trimming removed 4 bases from V and 2 bases from J; junction bases left unmatched: 6. Germline V gives CDR1 SGHDT, CDR2 YYEEEE. This CDR3 contains 15 residues.

J is TRBJ1-4 and V is TRBV10-3, with 7 nucleotides matching TRBD1. Per the germline V gene, CDR1 is ENHRY and CDR2 is SYGVKD. This CDR3 region has 13 residues. The V gene end was trimmed by 6 bases and the J gene end by 10 bases; junction bases not matched to a gene: 8. The DNA for the CDR3 is TGTGCCATCAGCTTCGGACAGGCAGCAAAACTGTTTTTT. It encodes CAISFGQAAKLFF.

The rearrangement uses TRBV6-5 and TRBJ2-1; TRBD2 aligns across 8 bases. The germline gives CDR1 MNHEY, CDR2 SVGAGI. CDR3 length equals 15 residues. Germline trimming cut 2 bases from V and 4 bases from J; bases unmatched to any gene: 4. The CDR3 DNA reads as TGTGCCAGCAGTTACACTAGCGGCAAGTACAATGAGCAGTTCTTC. This codes for CASSYTSGKYNEQFF.

V and J are TRBV10-3 and TRBJ1-1; D uncertain. Trimming took 9 bases from V and 11 from J, leaving 22 bases between them. The CDR3 sequence is 13 residues long. Germline V lookup: CDR1 ENHRY, CDR2 SYGVKD. CDR3: CAIRTFSGTVAFF. The CDR3 DNA sequence: TGTGCCATTAGAACTTTTTCCGGAACAGTGGCTTTCTTT.

Only a few counts were recorded for this clone. The chain couples TRBV9 to TRBJ1-2, with 7 bases aligning to TRBD1. V shed 0 bases and J 5 bases; nucleotides not matched to a gene: 7. This CDR3 comprises 15 residues. Germline CDR1 SGDLS, CDR2 YYNGEE. For the CDR3, the DNA is TGTGCCAGCAGCGTAGAGACAGGGCCTGGGTATGGCTACACCTTC. Protein sequence: CASSVETGPGYGYTF.

CDR3 protein: CASSISGRGWSGELFF. The CDR3 nucleotides read TGTGCCAGTAGTATCTCGGGCAGGGGGTGGTCCGGGGAGCTGTTTTTT. V usage is TRBV19 and J usage is TRBJ2-2, with 7 bases matching TRBD1. Trimming cost V 3 bases and J 6 bases; bases outside gene matches: 10. CDR1 is LNHDA, CDR2 SQIVND, per germline (reference sequence). This CDR3 is 16 amino acids long.